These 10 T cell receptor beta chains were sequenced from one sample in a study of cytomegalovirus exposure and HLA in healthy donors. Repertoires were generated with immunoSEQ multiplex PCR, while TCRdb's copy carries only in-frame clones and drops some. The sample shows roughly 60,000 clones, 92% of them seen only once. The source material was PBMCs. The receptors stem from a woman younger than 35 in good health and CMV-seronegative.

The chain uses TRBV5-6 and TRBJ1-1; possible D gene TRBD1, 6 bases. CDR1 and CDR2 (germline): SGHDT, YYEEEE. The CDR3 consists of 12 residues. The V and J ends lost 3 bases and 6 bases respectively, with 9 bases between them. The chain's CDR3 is CASSSTGSEAFF. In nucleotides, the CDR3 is TGTGCCAGCAGCTCCACAGGGTCTGAAGCTTTCTTT.

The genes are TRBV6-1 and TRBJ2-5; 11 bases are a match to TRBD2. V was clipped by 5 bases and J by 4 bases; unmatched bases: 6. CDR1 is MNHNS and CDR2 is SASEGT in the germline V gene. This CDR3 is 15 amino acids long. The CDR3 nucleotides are TGTGCCAGCAGTATCGGGACTAGCGGTCTAGAGACCCAGTACTTC. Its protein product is CASSIGTSGLETQYF.

The CDR3 loop is CASSQDFEILGLDEQFF. The CDR3 bases are TGCGCCAGCAGCCAAGATTTTGAGATTCTCGGGTTAGATGAGCAGTTCTTC. This rearrangement joins TRBV4-3 to TRBJ2-1, with no clear D. Germline CDR1 is LGHNA and CDR2 is YSLEER. The CDR3 is 17 residues long. With 0 bases removed from V and 8 bases from J, the gap between germline ends came to 20 bases.

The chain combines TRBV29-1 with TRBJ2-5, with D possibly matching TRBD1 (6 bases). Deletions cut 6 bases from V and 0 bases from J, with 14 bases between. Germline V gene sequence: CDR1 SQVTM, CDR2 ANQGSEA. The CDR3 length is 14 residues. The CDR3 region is CSVPPDRYQETQYF. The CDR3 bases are TGCAGCGTCCCCCCCGACAGGTACCAAGAGACCCAGTACTTC. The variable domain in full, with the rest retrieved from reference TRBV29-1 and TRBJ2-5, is SAVISQKPSRDICQRGTSLTIQCQVDSQVTMMFWYRQQPGQSLTLIATANQGSEATYESGFVIDKFPISRPNLTFSTLTVSNMSPEDSSIYLCSVPPDRYQETQYFGPGTRLLVL.

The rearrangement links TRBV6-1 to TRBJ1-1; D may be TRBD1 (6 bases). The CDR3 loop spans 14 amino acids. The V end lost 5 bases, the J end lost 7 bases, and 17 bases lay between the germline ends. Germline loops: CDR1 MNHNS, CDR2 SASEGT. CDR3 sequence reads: CASSSGDLSGEAFF. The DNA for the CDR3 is TGTGCCAGCAGTTCAGGGGACCTATCGGGTGAAGCTTTCTTT.

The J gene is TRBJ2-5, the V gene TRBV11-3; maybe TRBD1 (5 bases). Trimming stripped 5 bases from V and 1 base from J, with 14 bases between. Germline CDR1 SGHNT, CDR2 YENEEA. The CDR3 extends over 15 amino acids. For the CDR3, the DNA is TGTGCCAGCAGCATGAGGCAGGGTCTCCAAGAGACCCAGTACTTC. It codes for CASSMRQGLQETQYF.

CDR3 protein: CSVVLANTGELFF. In DNA, the CDR3 is TGCAGCGTTGTACTCGCGAACACCGGGGAGCTGTTTTTT. V usage is TRBV29-1 and J usage is TRBJ2-2; D unclear. V was trimmed by 4 bases and J by 0 bases, leaving 6 bases between them. In germline, CDR1 is SQVTM, CDR2 ANQGSEA. The CDR3 is 13 residues long.

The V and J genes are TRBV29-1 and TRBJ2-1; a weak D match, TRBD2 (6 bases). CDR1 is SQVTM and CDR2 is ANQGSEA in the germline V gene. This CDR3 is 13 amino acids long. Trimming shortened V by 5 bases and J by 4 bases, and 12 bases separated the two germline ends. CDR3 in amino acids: CSVRGVIYNEQFF. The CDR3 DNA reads TGCAGCGTTCGCGGGGTAATATACAATGAGCAGTTCTTC.

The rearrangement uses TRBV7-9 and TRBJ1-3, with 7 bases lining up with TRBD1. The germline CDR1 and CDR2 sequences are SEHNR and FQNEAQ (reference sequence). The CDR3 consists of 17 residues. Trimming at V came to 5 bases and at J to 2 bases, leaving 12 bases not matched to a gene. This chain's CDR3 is CASSPGAGGFPGNTIYF. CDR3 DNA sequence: TGTGCCAGCAGCCCCGGGGCAGGGGGTTTCCCTGGAAACACCATATATTTT.

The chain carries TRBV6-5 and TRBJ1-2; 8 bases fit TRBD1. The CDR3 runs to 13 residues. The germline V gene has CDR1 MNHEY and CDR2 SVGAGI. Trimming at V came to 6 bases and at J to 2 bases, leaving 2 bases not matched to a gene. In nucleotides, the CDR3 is TGTGCCAGCAGCCGGACAGGGAACTATGGCTACACCTTC. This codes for CASSRTGNYGYTF.